This is a list of T cell receptor beta chains from one sample in a study of CD8 T cells in Susac syndrome. TCRdb used MiXCR to reprocess the immunoSEQ multiplex PCR reads, holding one entry per CDR3 protein. The repertoire holds roughly 80,000 distinct CDR3 sequences, with roughly 90% as singletons. Sequenced sample: CD8+ T cells from PBMCs. The receptors stem from a human donor with multiple sclerosis. Both conserved end residues are part of each CDR3. The order of the fields is clone size, V gene, CDR3 length, D gene, J gene, CDR3 DNA, CDR3 protein. A D gene is named only where the DNA matches it firmly. Where a row states a size, it is once, few, many or the class of an expanded clone; other rows omit it.

-	TRBV3-1	16	TRBD1	TRBJ1-4	TGTGCCAGCCCTGACAGGGTCTGGGGGACTAATGAAAAACTGTTTTTT	CASPDRVWGTNEKLFF
-	TRBV4-1	20	TRBD2	TRBJ2-5	TGCGCCAGCAGCCAAGGCCTAGGTGTCCTAGCGGGACGAGGGGGGGAGACCCAGTACTTC	CASSQGLGVLAGRGGETQYF
-	TRBV5-4	19	-	TRBJ2-3	TGTGCCAGCAGCTTGGCCCCGGGGGCACCCCTTCATAGCACAGATACGCAGTATTTT	CASSLAPGAPLHSTDTQYF
-	TRBV2	19	-	TRBJ2-1	TGTGCCAGCAGTGAAGCGCTTCGGGGTAGAATAGGCTCCTACAATGAGCAGTTCTTC	CASSEALRGRIGSYNEQFF
-	TRBV29-1	16	TRBD1	TRBJ1-1	TGCAGCGTTGATGCGGGGGTTGGCAGGGGGCCCACTGAAGCTTTCTTT	CSVDAGVGRGPTEAFF
-	TRBV4-3	16	-	TRBJ2-3	TGCGCCAGCAGCCAAGGGTACCTGGGTCACACAGATACGCAGTATTTT	CASSQGYLGHTDTQYF
once	TRBV7-2	17	-	TRBJ1-3	TGTGCCAGCAGCTTAGAAATTAGGGTTAGCTCTGGAAACACCATATATTTT	CASSLEIRVSSGNTIYF
-	TRBV18	13	-	TRBJ2-7	TGTGCCAGCTCACCACCTTCAGGGTACGAGCAGTACTTC	CASSPPSGYEQYF
-	TRBV20-1	13	-	TRBJ2-7	TGCAGTGCTACCCCGCGACTACCCTACGAGCAGTACTTC	CSATPRLPYEQYF
-	TRBV13	16	TRBD1	TRBJ1-1	TGTGCCAGCAGCAGCCGGGACAGGGGCATGAACACTGAAGCTTTCTTT	CASSSRDRGMNTEAFF
-	TRBV19	15	-	TRBJ2-2	TGTGCCAGCTATGACAGGACTGCTAACACCGGGGAGCTGTTTTTT	CASYDRTANTGELFF
-	TRBV7-9	12	-	TRBJ2-3	TGTGCCAGCATAAGTTTCACAGATACGCAGTATTTT	CASISFTDTQYF
-	TRBV29-1	12	-	TRBJ2-7	TGCAGCGTTCAGACTAGTACCTACGAGCAGTACTTC	CSVQTSTYEQYF
once	TRBV4-1	15	-	TRBJ2-2	TGCGCCAGCAACCCTCATGGGGGGAACACCGGGGAGCTGTTTTTT	CASNPHGGNTGELFF
few	TRBV19	13	-	TRBJ2-1	TGTGCCAGTAGTGGGGGCTCCTACAATGAGCAGTTCTTC	CASSGGSYNEQFF
-	TRBV7-9	15	TRBD1	TRBJ1-4	TGTGCCAGCAGTAGTACAGGGGGCGCGGAGGAAAAACTGTTTTTT	CASSSTGGAEEKLFF
-	TRBV12-3/TRBV12-4	16	TRBD1	TRBJ2-4	TGTGCCAGCACCCTGACAGGGCTCCTAGCCAAAAACATTCAGTACTTC	CASTLTGLLAKNIQYF
once	TRBV12-3/TRBV12-4	15	TRBD2	TRBJ2-5	TGTGCCAGCAGCCCACCCCCTAGCGGGCAAGAGACCCAGTACTTC	CASSPPPSGQETQYF
-	TRBV25-1	19	-	TRBJ2-1	TGTGCCAGCAGTCCTGATCTGCGTCGGGGACCCGGCTCCTACAATGAGCAGTTCTTC	CASSPDLRRGPGSYNEQFF
once	TRBV20-1	13	-	TRBJ2-7	TGCAGTGCTACCAGGGAAGACTCCTACGAGCAGTACTTC	CSATREDSYEQYF
-	TRBV7-3	16	-	TRBJ2-5	TGTGCCAAACCCCTTTCCGGCGGTTGGGGGGTGGAGACCCAGTACTTC	CAKPLSGGWGVETQYF
-	TRBV15	16	TRBD1	TRBJ2-5	TGTGCCACCAGGAAAAGAGGACAGGGGGGCCAAGAGACCCAGTACTTC	CATRKRGQGGQETQYF
once	TRBV7-9	17	-	TRBJ1-2	TGTGCCATCCATCCGCCTTTGAGGCCAAGGGGTAACTATGGCTACACCTTC	CAIHPPLRPRGNYGYTF
-	TRBV28	16	-	TRBJ1-1	TGTGCCAGCACCCTCTATGAGGGGGGCGGAAGCACTGAAGCTTTCTTT	CASTLYEGGGSTEAFF
-	TRBV30	14	-	TRBJ2-6	TGTGCCTGGAGGGACAGAACTGGGGCCAACGTCCTGACTTTC	CAWRDRTGANVLTF
once	TRBV9	16	TRBD2	TRBJ2-7	TGTGCCAGCAGCGAAGCGGGAGGGGCTGCCCTGTACGAGCAGTACTTC	CASSEAGGAALYEQYF
-	TRBV6-1	15	TRBD1	TRBJ2-2	TGTGCCAGCAGTTCCGGGACAGGGTTTTTCGGGGAGCTGTTTTTT	CASSSGTGFFGELFF
-	TRBV12-3/TRBV12-4	14	TRBD1	TRBJ2-5	TGTGCCAGCACCCTAGTCGACAGGGCCGAGACCCAGTACTTC	CASTLVDRAETQYF
-	TRBV9	16	TRBD2	TRBJ2-1	TGTGCCAGCAGCGTAGGACTAGCGGGGTCATACAATGAGCAGTTCTTC	CASSVGLAGSYNEQFF
-	TRBV2	13	-	TRBJ2-1	TGTGCCAGCAGTGAGCGCGACTACAATGAGCAGTTCTTC	CASSERDYNEQFF
-	TRBV12-3/TRBV12-4	14	-	TRBJ1-1	TGTGCCAGCAGTTTTCACAGGGAGGTAACTGAAGCTTTCTTT	CASSFHREVTEAFF
-	TRBV9	17	TRBD2	TRBJ2-2	TGTGCCAGCAGTGGGCGGCTAGCGGGGGCGAACACCGGGGAGCTGTTTTTT	CASSGRLAGANTGELFF
-	TRBV6-1	18	TRBD2	TRBJ2-1	TGTGCCAGCGCCCCGGGACTAGCGGATTGGAGCTCCTACAATGAGCAGTTCTTC	CASAPGLADWSSYNEQFF
-	TRBV6-4	18	TRBD2	TRBJ2-2	TGTGCCAGCAGTGACTCCTCTAGCGGGGGGGAGAACACCGGGGAGCTGTTTTTT	CASSDSSSGGENTGELFF
-	TRBV2	15	TRBD2	TRBJ2-7	TGTGCCAGCAGTGTTTCGGGGGGAAATACCTACGAGCAGTACTTC	CASSVSGGNTYEQYF
-	TRBV23-1	15	-	TRBJ2-3	TGCGCCAGCAGTCATAAAACAGGATCGGAGGGTACGCAGTATTTT	CASSHKTGSEGTQYF
-	TRBV24-1	14	TRBD2	TRBJ2-2	TGTGCCACCAGTGCGGGACTAAGCACCGGGGAGCTGTTTTTT	CATSAGLSTGELFF
-	TRBV20-1	15	TRBD2	TRBJ2-5	TGCAGTGCCAGTCTAGCGGGGGGGCCCGGGGGGACCCAGTACTTC	CSASLAGGPGGTQYF
-	TRBV30	19	-	TRBJ1-5	TGTGCCTGTAGGACTACCGGACTAGGCGAGGTATGGAGCAATCAGCCCCAGCATTTT	CACRTTGLGEVWSNQPQHF
-	TRBV7-9	15	TRBD2	TRBJ2-5	TGTGCCAGCAGTCATAGCGGGGGCTCCGGAGAGACCCAGTACTTC	CASSHSGGSGETQYF
few	TRBV27	14	-	TRBJ2-7	TGTGCCAGCAGTTTAACGGGTCGTTCGAGGGAGCAGTACTTC	CASSLTGRSREQYF
-	TRBV4-3	12	-	TRBJ2-2	TGCGCCAGCAGCCAAGGACCCGGGGAGCTGTTTTTT	CASSQGPGELFF
-	TRBV28	12	-	TRBJ2-7	TGTGCCAGCAGTTTCCCCGGATACGAGCAGTACTTC	CASSFPGYEQYF
-	TRBV12-3/TRBV12-4	11	-	TRBJ2-5	TGTGCCAGCAGCCGCAAAGAGACCCAGTACTTC	CASSRKETQYF
-	TRBV6-1	13	-	TRBJ1-2	TGTGCCAGCAGTTTTAGCCCTCGGTATGGCTACACCTTC	CASSFSPRYGYTF